The 2 T cell receptor beta chains below come from one sample, sequenced in a study of blood T cell repertoires in COVID-19. Sequencing was performed with immunoSEQ multiplex PCR; in TCRdb, only in-frame clones are kept and a portion is missing. This table holds hundreds of thousands of clones, 89% found once. Sequences were obtained from PBMCs or T cells enriched from blood (not recorded which). Receptors originate from a middle-aged woman who had recovered from COVID-19.

This clone showed up just once. The V gene is TRBV3-1 (or the pseudogene TRBV3-2), the J gene TRBJ2-3, with TRBD2 matching over 9 bases. Trimming cost V 1 base and J 4 bases; bases outside gene matches: 3. The CDR3 length is 15 residues. Germline CDR1 reads LGHDT; CDR2 reads YNNKEL (reference sequence). The CDR3 nucleotides are TGTGCCAGCAGCCAAGGCGGCGGGGGGGCAGATACGCAGTATTTT. This translates into CASSQGGGGADTQYF.

The chain is built from TRBV7-2 and TRBJ1-5, with 9 positions matching TRBD1. CDR3 length: 15 amino acids. Germline lookup yields CDR1 SGHTA and CDR2 FQGNSA. With 1 base clipped from V and 4 bases from J, the junction kept 2 bases outside the gene matches. The CDR3 nucleotides read TGTGCCAGCAGCTTAGAACAGGGGGCAAATCAGCCCCAGCATTTT. Translated: CASSLEQGANQPQHF.